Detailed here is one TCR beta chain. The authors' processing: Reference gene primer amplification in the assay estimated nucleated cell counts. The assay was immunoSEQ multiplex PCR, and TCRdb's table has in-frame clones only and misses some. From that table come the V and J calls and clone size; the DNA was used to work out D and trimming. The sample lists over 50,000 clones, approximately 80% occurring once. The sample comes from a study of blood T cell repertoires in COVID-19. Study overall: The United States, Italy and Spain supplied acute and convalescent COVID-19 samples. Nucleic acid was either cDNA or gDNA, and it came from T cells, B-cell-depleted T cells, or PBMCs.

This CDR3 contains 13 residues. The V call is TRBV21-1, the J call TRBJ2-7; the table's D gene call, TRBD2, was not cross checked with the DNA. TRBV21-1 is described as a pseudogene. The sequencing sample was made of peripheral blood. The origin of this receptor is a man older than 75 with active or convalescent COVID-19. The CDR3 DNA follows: TGTGCCAGCAGCAAAGCAAGGAGAAACGAGCAGTACTTC. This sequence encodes CASSKARRNEQYF.